The 4 T cell receptor beta chains given below trace back to one sample, sequenced in a study of cytomegalovirus exposure and HLA in healthy donors. PCR primers comprised 60 Vbeta and 13 Jbeta primers. Produced via immunoSEQ multiplex PCR; TCRdb's table is partial and in-frame only. The table has 150,000 to 160,000 clones, approximately 80% seen once. What was sequenced was PBMCs. The receptors were sampled from a woman aged 40 to 49 in good health and CMV-seronegative.

The chain joins TRBV2 to TRBJ2-3; tentative D call: TRBD2 (6 bases). Germline CDR1 reads SNHLY; CDR2 reads FYNNEI. CDR3 size: 13 residues. Between the trimmed V and J ends, which lost 8 bases and 3 bases, there was a span of 12 bases. CDR3 DNA: TGTGCCAGCCACGCGGGGTGGACAGATACGCAGTATTTT. Its translation: CASHAGWTDTQYF.

The chain combines TRBV6-1 with TRBJ2-3; D is perhaps TRBD2 (7 bases). Germline loops: CDR1 MNHNS, CDR2 SASEGT. This CDR3 spans 13 amino acids. The V end was cut by 6 bases, the J end by 5 bases, with 12 bases between. The CDR3 DNA sequence: TGTGCCAGCAGCCCTAGGGGGGGAGATACGCAGTATTTT. The encoded protein is CASSPRGGDTQYF.

The gene calls are TRBV28 and TRBJ1-2, with TRBD1 identical over 9 bases. Trimming removed 8 bases from V and 5 bases from J; junction bases left unmatched: 9. Germline V lookup: CDR1 MDHEN, CDR2 SYDVKM. CDR3 size: 14 residues. The CDR3 sequence: CASFVGQGLYGYTF. The CDR3 nucleotides read TGTGCCAGCTTCGTGGGACAGGGTCTATATGGCTACACCTTC.

J is TRBJ2-7 and V is TRBV2, with D possibly matching TRBD1 (5 bases). Germline CDR1 is SNHLY and CDR2 is FYNNEI. Trimming stripped 5 bases from V and 1 base from J, with 15 bases between. The CDR3 length is 15 residues. The DNA of the CDR3 is TGTGCCAGCAGTCAAGACAGCTGGAAATCCTACGAGCAGTACTTC. Its protein product is CASSQDSWKSYEQYF.